This T cell receptor (beta chain) was identified in a study of vaccination effects on CD4 cells after COVID-19. TCRdb's table, derived via immunoSEQ multiplex PCR, lists solely in-frame clones and lacks some. Among some 29,000 clones, approximately 64% were seen once, and the ten largest hold roughly 8.6%. Expansion with viral peptide pools was applied to antigen-specific CD4+ T cells by the ViraFEST assay prior to sequencing. Following an approximately ten-day culture, CD4+ T cells were purified. Each person got two doses of an mRNA SARS-CoV-2 vaccine, BNT162b2 or mRNA-1273. CDR1 is LGHDT, CDR2 YNNKEL, per germline (reference sequence). The CDR3 runs 16 residues. The sample holds a few counts of this clone. The target antigen is unknown. The germline gene is not matched at one end of the junction; a read error may be the cause.

This TCR derives from a human donor who received a COVID-19 vaccine. The V call is TRBV3-1 (or the pseudogene TRBV3-2), the J call TRBJ1-3, with a possible D match to TRBD1 (6 bases). The material was CD4+ T cells from PBMCs cultured with SARS-CoV-2 spike peptides, obtained after COVID-19 vaccination. This CDR3 is CASRQDRRLSGNTIYF. The CDR3 DNA sequence: TGTGCCAGCAGACAAGACAGGAGACTCTCTGGAAACACCATATATTTT.